This T cell receptor beta chain was sequenced for a study of graft-versus-host responses after intestinal transplantation. Broader study findings: Maximum circulating GvH clone levels tracked with early post-transplant HvG decreases.

Clones were read by immunoSEQ multiplex PCR, and TCRdb kept only the in-frame ones, dropping some. The profile shows 88,000 or so clones, about nine tenths of them singletons. This clone was counted a single time. Antigen: not known. The TCR originated in a human donor who received an intestinal transplant. The sample here was unstimulated CD4+ T cells sorted from spleen or lymph node cells, taken before intestinal transplant.

CDR3 coding DNA: TGTGCTACGCTGAAGGACAGGGGGAGTTCACCCCTCCACTTT. Protein: CATLKDRGSSPLHF. The chain has TRBV5-4 and TRBJ1-6, with TRBD1 identical over 10 bases. Germline loops: CDR1 SGHNT, CDR2 YYREEE (reference sequence). There are 14 residues in the CDR3.